Presented here are 11 T cell receptor beta chains from one specimen sequenced in a study of T cells in Graves' hyperthyroidism and ophthalmopathy. The TCR beta CDR3 regions underwent amplification using RNA transcripts as the source. An initial round of RT-PCR targeting the TCR CDR3 relied on the HTBI primer set. TCRdb processed the multiplex PCR reads anew with MiXCR; each CDR3 protein has one entry. The data hold some 500,000 distinct CDR3 sequences, with less than 25% observed a single time. Source material: blood. The receptors shown here come from a woman aged 25 to 39 with Graves' ophthalmopathy.

This clonotype came up many times. The CDR3 DNA is TGTGCCAGCAGTCGAACAGGGGAATCTGGAAACACCATATATTTT. Amino acid sequence: CASSRTGESGNTIYF. J is TRBJ1-3 and V is TRBV6-1, with 7 bases lining up with TRBD1. Unmatched junction bases numbered 5, after V lost 5 bases and J lost 1 base. The CDR3 totals 15 residues. Germline V CDR1 and CDR2: MNHNS, SASEGT.

This clonotype was detected many times. J is TRBJ2-5 and V is TRBV12-3 or TRBV12-4; no clear D gene. The CDR3 length is 14 residues. Trimming removed 2 bases from V and 1 base from J, with 8 bases in between. The CDR3 region has the DNA TGTGCCAGCAGTTTATCGCCAGTCCAAGAGACCCAGTACTTC. Protein sequence: CASSLSPVQETQYF.

There are a few counts of this clonotype. This chain links TRBV20-1 with TRBJ1-2; 7 bases are shared with TRBD1. The CDR3 has 12 residues. Unmatched junction bases numbered 2, after V lost 1 base and J lost 6 bases. In germline, CDR1 is DFQATT, CDR2 SNEGSKA (reference sequence). The CDR3 DNA follows: TGCAGTGCTAGAGGACAGGGTAATGGCTACACCTTC. Its translation: CSARGQGNGYTF.

This clonotype was seen at least ten times. V is TRBV28 and J is TRBJ1-1; TRBD1 aligns across 7 bases. The CDR3 covers 13 residues. Germline V gene sequence: CDR1 MDHEN, CDR2 SYDVKM. V shed 9 bases, J shed 6 bases, and the junction held 10 bases outside the gene matches. The CDR3 DNA sequence: TGTGCCAGTCGGGACAGACTTGACGCTGAAGCTTTCTTT. Translation gives CASRDRLDAEAFF.

This clonotype was picked up many times. A much larger clone is a single base away; this may be a read error. The rearrangement joins TRBV6-5 to TRBJ1-1; D not certain. Per germline, CDR1 MNHEY and CDR2 SVGAGI. There are 15 residues in the CDR3. V lost 3 bases and J 1 base, leaving 12 bases between the germline ends. The chain's CDR3 is CASSYGRQRNTEAFF. The CDR3 nucleotides read TGTGCCAGCAGTTATGGTCGGCAGCGGAACACTGAAGCTTTCTTT.

This clonotype was counted at least ten times. This chain uses TRBV6-2 or TRBV6-3 with TRBJ1-1; 8 nucleotides agree with TRBD1. The CDR3 sequence is 14 residues long. Unmatched junction bases numbered 7, after V lost 6 bases and J lost 4 bases. CDR1 is MNHEY, CDR2 SVGEGT, per germline. In DNA, the CDR3 is TGTGCCAGCAGGGTATTCGGACAGGGCACTGAAGCTTTCTTT. This sequence encodes CASRVFGQGTEAFF.

The table lists this clonotype with a few counts. The gene calls are TRBV6-5 and TRBJ1-2; possibly TRBD1 for D (5 bases). The V end was cut by 2 bases, the J end by 4 bases, with 14 bases between. This CDR3 is built from 15 residues. In germline, CDR1 is MNHEY, CDR2 SVGAGI. CDR3 in amino acids: CASSYTDSPGYGYTF. The CDR3 DNA reads as TGTGCCAGCAGTTACACTGACAGTCCGGGCTATGGCTACACCTTC.

At least ten counts were recorded for this clonotype. This sequence joins TRBV29-1 and TRBJ1-2; possibly TRBD1 for D (5 bases). Per the germline V gene, CDR1 is SQVTM and CDR2 is ANQGSEA. The CDR3 sequence is 12 residues long. The CDR3 region has the DNA TGCAGGGGGCTCAGGGACTGCTATGGCTACACCTTC. It specifies CRGLRDCYGYTF.

This clonotype was detected a few times. The J gene is TRBJ1-1, the V gene TRBV6-1; D may be TRBD1 (5 bases). V shed 10 bases and J shed 5 bases, with 17 bases lying between them. The CDR3 is 13 amino acids. The V gene's germline CDR1 is MNHNS and CDR2 SASEGT. The CDR3 nucleotides are TGTGCCACCCTTTTCTCGGGGGGGACTGAAGCTTTCTTT. This codes for CATLFSGGTEAFF.

This clonotype was seen at least ten times. The chain couples TRBV4-2 to TRBJ1-1; D possibly corresponds to TRBD1 (5 bases). The CDR3 consists of 14 residues. V lost 4 bases, J lost 8 bases, and 17 bases lay in between. Germline loops: CDR1 LGHNA, CDR2 YNFKEQ. CDR3 bases: TGTGCCAGCAGCCGCGAATTGGGGGAAAGGGAAGCTTTCTTT. This gives the protein CASSRELGEREAFF.

The table lists this clonotype with many counts. The chain uses TRBV11-2 and TRBJ2-7, with D possibly matching TRBD1 (5 bases). CDR3 length equals 16 residues. Germline V gene lookup returns CDR1 SGHAT and CDR2 FQNNGV. The ends were cut back, 3 bases at V and 1 base at J, with 16 bases in the middle. As DNA, the CDR3 is TGTGCCAGCAGCTTCCAGACAGAAAGTTATTCCTACGAGCAGTACTTC. It specifies CASSFQTESYSYEQYF.